This TCR beta chain comes out of a study of blood T cells in healthy people across ages. For the study at large: Through template switching, about one barcoded beta molecule was captured per two T cells, as measured in model experiments. Study-wide results and limits: A roughly linear fall in TCR beta diversity per million T cells was seen with increasing age. More naive CD4+ cells and higher diversity marked long-lived donors relative to aged donors.

V lost 8 bases to trimming and J lost 0 bases, with 16 bases between them. Germline values: CDR1 MGHRA, CDR2 YSYEKL. CDR3 size: 16 residues. PCR was performed a second time for 7 to 11 cycles using a sample-barcoded 5' primer and a J-beta primer mix. TCRdb re-called the 5' RACE reads with MiXCR, one entry per CDR3 protein. This table has some 1,500,000 distinct CDR3 sequences, around 40% appearing once. As regards this clonotype: As yet, its antigen is unknown.

Per-sample PBMC isolation yielded at least 7 million cells. The V gene is TRBV4-1, the J gene TRBJ2-2; tentative D call: TRBD2 (6 bases). The sample was blood. The receptor was isolated from a woman under 30 in good health. This CDR3 is CASRRGRATNTGELFF. CDR3 coding DNA: TGCGCCAGCCGCCGGGGGAGAGCAACGAACACCGGGGAGCTGTTTTTT.